One and the same sample provided the 27 T cell receptor beta chains below, sequenced in a study of beta chain features in type 1 diabetes. The authors reverse transcribed all of the isolated RNA, so sequencing captured expressed TCRB transcripts. Some clones are missing from TCRdb's copy, which holds only in-frame ones; the method was immunoSEQ multiplex PCR. The sample carries about 930,000 clones, 17% recorded once. Sequencing was performed on naive CD4+ T cells from blood. The receptor source for this set is a woman between 18 and 29 years old in good health.

The V gene is TRBV7-9, the J gene TRBJ2-1, with 16 bases identical to TRBD2. The germline gives CDR1 SEHNR, CDR2 FQNEAQ (reference sequence). CDR3 length equals 16 residues. The trim removed 4 bases at V and 10 bases at J, leaving 7 bases unmatched. The CDR3 region has the DNA TGTGCCAGCAGCTCCGGGACTAGCGGGAGGGCTGGCGAGCAGTTCTTC. This gives the protein CASSSGTSGRAGEQFF.

The chain is built from TRBV6-1 and TRBJ2-7; 13 bases map to TRBD2. This CDR3 comprises 15 residues. Germline CDR1 is MNHNS and CDR2 is SASEGT. V shed 5 bases and J 5 bases; nucleotides not matched to a gene: 6. CDR3 sequence: CASSLLAGGPHEQYF. As DNA, the CDR3 is TGTGCCAGCAGTCTACTAGCGGGAGGGCCTCACGAGCAGTACTTC.

Only a few counts were recorded for this clone. The V call is TRBV14, the J call TRBJ2-5, with D perhaps matching TRBD2 (6 bases). CDR3 length: 12 amino acids. CDR1 is SGHDN and CDR2 is FVKESK in the germline V gene. The V and J ends lost 5 bases and 5 bases respectively, with 9 bases between them. The CDR3 sequence is CASSGRWETQYF. Written as DNA, the CDR3 is TGTGCCAGCAGCGGGAGGTGGGAGACCCAGTACTTC.

This clone was seen only a few times. The gene calls are TRBV11-2 and TRBJ1-1; possible D gene TRBD1, 6 bases. Germline lookup yields CDR1 SGHAT and CDR2 FQNNGV. V lost 5 bases to trimming and J lost 4 bases, with 14 bases between them. The CDR3 totals 14 residues. In nucleotides, the CDR3 is TGTGCCAGCAGCGACTCACAGGGTGTCACTGAAGCTTTCTTT. Translating gives CASSDSQGVTEAFF.

The chain is built from TRBV28 and TRBJ2-7; possible D gene TRBD2, 6 bases. CDR3 length: 13 amino acids. The germline CDR1 and CDR2 sequences are MDHEN and SYDVKM. V dropped 8 bases and J dropped 0 bases, with 11 bases sitting between them. In nucleotides, the CDR3 is TGTGCCAGCGTAGCGGCTAGCTCCTACGAGCAGTACTTC. It codes for CASVAASSYEQYF.

J is TRBJ2-3 and V is TRBV18; 10 bases are a match to TRBD2. The CDR3 has 15 amino acids. Per germline, CDR1 KGHSH and CDR2 LQKENI. J lost 4 bases, V lost 3 bases, and 4 bases had no gene match. Here the CDR3 DNA reads TGTGCCAGCTCACCCCTAGCGGGAGAGGCAGATACGCAGTATTTT. This sequence encodes CASSPLAGEADTQYF.

This clone was detected a few times. V is TRBV7-9 and J is TRBJ2-7, with TRBD1 matching 7 bases. The junction had 5 bases not matched to a gene; V was cut back by 6 bases and J by 0 bases. The V gene's germline CDR1 is SEHNR and CDR2 FQNEAQ (reference sequence). The CDR3 loop spans 14 amino acids. CDR3 amino acids: CASRVQGSSYEQYF. The CDR3 DNA sequence: TGTGCCAGCAGGGTACAGGGGAGCTCCTACGAGCAGTACTTC.

This clone was found a few times. The CDR3, as DNA: TGTGCCAGCAGCTTGCGGCTAGCGGGAGACGAGACCCAGTACTTC. The encoded protein is CASSLRLAGDETQYF. The V and J genes are TRBV5-4 and TRBJ2-5; 10 bases agree with TRBD2. Germline V gene sequence: CDR1 SGHNT, CDR2 YYREEE (reference sequence). This CDR3 has 15 residues. Germline trimming cut 1 base from V and 5 bases from J; bases unmatched to any gene: 5.

This clone was seen more than once but under ten times. The CDR3 DNA follows: TGTGCCAGCAGCTCTGGTAACGGCTACACCTTC. It encodes CASSSGNGYTF. The chain combines TRBV7-2 with TRBJ1-2; D uncertain. V was shortened by 4 bases and J by 8 bases, with 8 bases between the two germline ends. This CDR3 contains 11 residues. The germline CDR1 and CDR2 sequences are SGHTA and FQGNSA.

V gene TRBV4-2 combines with J gene TRBJ2-7; tentative D call: TRBD2 (6 bases). V was trimmed by 1 base and J by 0 bases, leaving 16 bases between them. The germline V gene has CDR1 LGHNA and CDR2 YNFKEQ. CDR3 length: 17 residues. CDR3 amino acids: CASSQGGLRDHSYEQYF. CDR3 coding DNA: TGTGCCAGCAGCCAAGGAGGTTTGCGGGATCACTCCTACGAGCAGTACTTC.

The CDR3 DNA sequence: TGCAGCGCGGGACTAGCGGGAGGTTTTGCCCAGTTCTTC. Translated, it gives CSAGLAGGFAQFF. The genes are TRBV29-1 and TRBJ2-1, with 15 bases matching TRBD2. The CDR3 length is 13 residues. The ends lost 7 bases at V and 13 bases at J; junction bases unmatched: 8. Per germline, CDR1 SQVTM and CDR2 ANQGSEA.

This clone showed up just a few times. This chain uses TRBV5-1 with TRBJ2-5; TRBD2 matches at 7 bases. The CDR3 sequence is 15 residues long. V was clipped by 7 bases and J by 5 bases; unmatched bases: 14. Germline V lookup: CDR1 SGHRS, CDR2 YFSETQ. The CDR3 loop is CASRYLTSFRETQYF. The CDR3 region has the DNA TGCGCCAGCCGCTATCTGACTAGCTTTCGGGAGACCCAGTACTTC.

This clone was seen only a few times. J is TRBJ2-5 and V is TRBV28; D not resolved. V was pared by 3 bases and J by 4 bases, with 12 bases between. Germline lookup yields CDR1 MDHEN and CDR2 SYDVKM. This CDR3 is built from 14 residues. CDR3 sequence reads: CASSFDTARETQYF. For the CDR3, the DNA is TGTGCCAGCAGTTTCGACACCGCCCGAGAGACCCAGTACTTC.

The chain joins TRBV4-1 to TRBJ2-7; no clear D. CDR3 length equals 15 residues. Per the germline V gene, CDR1 is MGHRA and CDR2 is YSYEKL. V was shortened by 1 base and J by 4 bases, with 14 bases between the two germline ends. This chain's CDR3 is CASSQASRSYYEQYF. The DNA for the CDR3 is TGCGCCAGCAGCCAAGCGTCCAGGTCTTATTACGAGCAGTACTTC.

This clone was seen a handful of times. The chain uses TRBV21-1 and TRBJ2-7. TRBV21-1 is described as a pseudogene. The CDR3 totals 16 residues. The CDR3 spells CASPLKRTGPIYEQYF. The CDR3 DNA is TGTGCCAGCCCGCTTAAAAGAACCGGACCTATCTACGAGCAGTACTTC.

This clone was observed a few times. The J gene is TRBJ2-7, the V gene TRBV28; possibly TRBD1 for D (7 bases). The length of the CDR3 is 12 residues. V was trimmed by 2 bases and J by 6 bases, leaving 8 bases between them. CDR1 and CDR2 (germline): MDHEN, SYDVKM. CDR3 DNA sequence: TGTGCCAGCAGTTTACAGGGGGGCGAGCAGTACTTC. It codes for CASSLQGGEQYF. Combining the CDR3 with reference TRBV28 and TRBJ2-7 gives the whole variable domain DVKVTQSSRYLVKRTGEKVFLECVQDMDHENMFWYRQDPGLGLRLIYFSYDVKMKEKGDIPEGYSVSREKKERFSLILESASTNQTSMYLCASSLQGGEQYFGPGTRLTVT.

CDR3 protein: CAISLADNEQFF. The DNA for the CDR3 is TGTGCCATCAGTCTAGCGGACAATGAGCAGTTCTTC. This chain links TRBV10-3 with TRBJ2-1; TRBD2 agrees at 7 bases. The germline V gene encodes CDR1 ENHRY and CDR2 SYGVKD. V lost 5 bases, J lost 5 bases, and 0 bases stayed unmatched. This CDR3 has 12 amino acids.

This clone was detected only a few times. Other DNA sequences of this sample code for an identical CDR3. The chain links TRBV7-8 to TRBJ2-3; D unresolved. Germline assignment: CDR1 SGHVS and CDR2 FQNEAQ. Trimming pared 2 bases from V and 4 bases from J, leaving 4 bases between. The CDR3 sequence is 12 residues long. CDR3 protein: CASSLSPDTQYF. The CDR3 DNA is TGTGCCAGCAGCTTATCCCCAGATACGCAGTATTTT.

This clone has a handful of counts. This sequence joins TRBV2 and TRBJ2-1, with D perhaps assigned TRBD1 or TRBD2 (6 bases each). V lost 4 bases and J lost 4, with 14 bases in between. There are 15 residues in the CDR3. The germline V gene encodes CDR1 SNHLY and CDR2 FYNNEI. The chain's CDR3 is CASSAGAGAYNEQFF. As DNA, the CDR3 is TGTGCCAGCAGTGCGGGGGCAGGGGCTTACAATGAGCAGTTCTTC.

The genes are TRBV7-3 and TRBJ2-2; TRBD1 matches 12 bases. The CDR3 runs to 19 residues. Germline trimming cut 4 bases from V and 1 base from J; bases unmatched to any gene: 10. Germline CDR1 and CDR2: SGHTA and FQGTGA. CDR3 protein: CASSSSPGTGGRNTGELFF. CDR3 nucleotide sequence: TGTGCCAGCAGCTCCTCCCCCGGGACAGGGGGCAGGAACACCGGGGAGCTGTTTTTT.

This rearrangement joins TRBV6-9 to TRBJ2-1, with D possibly TRBD2 on 6 matching bases. The CDR3 is made up of 17 amino acids. Germline CDR1 MNHGY, CDR2 SVAAGI. V was cut by 1 base and J by 1 base, with 14 bases left in between. DNA of the CDR3: TGTGCCAGCAGTTATTGGACGGGGGAACAATCCTACAATGAGCAGTTCTTC. It codes for CASSYWTGEQSYNEQFF.

This chain joins TRBV7-9 and TRBJ1-2, with TRBD1 matching over 8 bases. Germline V gene sequence: CDR1 SEHNR, CDR2 FQNEAQ (reference sequence). The CDR3 loop spans 15 amino acids. V gave up 2 bases and J gave up 7 bases; unmatched junction bases: 9. CDR3 protein: CASSLPGGESAGYTF. The CDR3 coding sequence is TGTGCCAGCAGCTTACCAGGGGGCGAATCTGCTGGCTACACCTTC.

This clone was detected a few times. The gene calls are TRBV19 and TRBJ1-1; D not certain. V was pared by 6 bases and J by 5 bases, with 10 bases between. Per germline, CDR1 LNHDA and CDR2 SQIVND (reference sequence). The CDR3 length is 12 residues. The CDR3 sequence is CASSLRKTEAFF. The DNA of the CDR3 is TGTGCCAGTAGCCTAAGGAAAACTGAAGCTTTCTTT.

This chain joins TRBV7-2 and TRBJ1-5; D is undetermined. CDR1 and CDR2 from the germline V gene are SGHTA and FQGNSA. This CDR3 comprises 14 residues. V was shortened by 1 base and J by 7 bases, with 11 bases between the two germline ends. The DNA for the CDR3 is TGTGCCAGCAGCTTAGAGGGCAGCGTCCAGCCCCAGCATTTT. The encoded protein is CASSLEGSVQPQHF.

This clone turned up a few times. The chain links TRBV5-1 to TRBJ2-3, with no clear D. Germline V gene data show CDR1 as SGHRS and CDR2 as YFSETQ. V shed 4 bases and J shed 4 bases, with 10 bases lying between them. The CDR3 covers 13 residues. CDR3 in amino acids: CASSPQISDTQYF. Written as DNA, the CDR3 is TGCGCCAGCAGCCCACAAATATCAGATACGCAGTATTTT.

In regard to this clone: Other nucleotide sequences from this sample produce the same CDR3. The chain has TRBV20-1 and TRBJ2-1; unclear D gene. Germline V CDR1 and CDR2: DFQATT, SNEGSKA (reference sequence). Trimming took 6 bases from V and 6 from J, leaving 6 bases between them. The CDR3 extends over 10 amino acids. The CDR3 loop is CSARSNEQFF. CDR3 nucleotides: TGCAGTGCCAGATCCAATGAGCAGTTCTTC.

CDR3 residues: CASSPLGGGTDTQYF. The DNA of the CDR3 is TGTGCCAGCAGTCCCCTTGGGGGCGGCACAGATACGCAGTATTTT. The rearrangement uses TRBV27 and TRBJ2-3; TRBD1 might be the D (6 bases). The CDR3 runs to 15 residues. CDR1 and CDR2 from the germline V gene are MNHEY and SMNVEV (reference sequence). Trimming removed 5 bases at V and 1 base at J, with 13 bases between.